These 20 T cell receptor beta chains came from one sample sequenced in a study of liver allograft versus peripheral blood T cells. Study background: Liver transplant recipients had T cell receptor repertoires compared between transplanted liver and peripheral blood.

TCRdb redid the calling of the reads with MiXCR, one entry per CDR3 protein. Of more than 6,000 distinct CDR3 sequences listed, around 20% were seen once; the top ten hold roughly 4.5%. These receptors originate from a human patient who had a liver transplant. The graft donor may be the source of some T cells.

This clonotype is termed medium-sized (0.01 to 0.1%). The chain couples TRBV7-9 to TRBJ1-2; maybe TRBD1 (6 bases). With 4 bases removed from V and 1 base from J, the gap between germline ends came to 10 bases. The CDR3 is made up of 14 amino acids. Germline V lookup: CDR1 SEHNR, CDR2 FQNEAQ (reference sequence). CDR3 sequence reads: CASSSSGVNYGYTF. The CDR3 DNA reads TGTGCCAGCAGCTCCTCAGGGGTTAACTATGGCTACACCTTC.

This clonotype was counted a few times. The V gene is TRBV2, the J gene TRBJ1-4; the match to TRBD1 covers 7 bases. Germline CDR1 reads SNHLY; CDR2 reads FYNNEI. The CDR3 consists of 13 residues. With 7 bases clipped from V and 10 bases from J, the junction kept 9 bases outside the gene matches. The CDR3 is CASTQGVGGKLFF. CDR3 DNA: TGTGCCAGCACGCAGGGGGTTGGAGGAAAACTGTTTTTT.

The CDR3 nucleotides read TGCAGTGCTTCTACCAAGCGGGAGAGGAACACCGGGGAGCTGTTTTTT. It translates to CSASTKRERNTGELFF. V and J are TRBV20-1 and TRBJ2-2; 8 bases agree with TRBD2. Germline trimming cut 5 bases from V and 1 base from J; bases unmatched to any gene: 9. CDR1 is DFQATT and CDR2 is SNEGSKA in the germline V gene (reference sequence). The CDR3 extends over 16 amino acids.

This clonotype is categorized as medium-sized. The CDR3 sequence is CASSPGQGVNTEAFF. The CDR3 bases are TGTGCCAGCTCACCCGGACAGGGTGTGAACACTGAAGCTTTCTTT. V usage is TRBV18 and J usage is TRBJ1-1, with 8 bases that match TRBD1. This CDR3 region has 15 residues. CDR1 KGHSH and CDR2 LQKENI come from the germline V gene. The ends lost 3 bases at V and 0 bases at J; junction bases unmatched: 3. Based on the CDR3 plus reference TRBV18 and TRBJ1-1, the full variable domain is NAGVMQNPRHLVRRRGQEARLRCSPMKGHSHVYWYRQLPEEGLKFMVYLQKENIIDESGMPKERFSAEFPKEGPSILRIQQVVRGDSAAYFCASSPGQGVNTEAFFGQGTRLTVV.

This clonotype has at least ten counts. The chain is built from TRBV9 and TRBJ2-5, with D perhaps TRBD1 or TRBD2 (5 bases each). The length of the CDR3 is 14 residues. Germline CDR1 and CDR2: SGDLS and YYNGEE. V lost 2 bases, J lost 4 bases, and 12 bases lay in between. CDR3 loop: CASSVQGSGETQYF. CDR3 DNA: TGTGCCAGCAGCGTGCAGGGAAGCGGAGAGACCCAGTACTTC.

In this sample, this clonotype turned up a few times. This chain links TRBV5-4 with TRBJ1-2; weak D call: TRBD1 (6 bases). Trimming took off 0 bases at V and 6 bases at J, with 9 bases between the two ends. Per germline, CDR1 SGHNT and CDR2 YYREEE (reference sequence). This CDR3 comprises 13 residues. The CDR3 DNA reads as TGTGCCAGCAGCTTGGACAGGGAAGATGGCTACACCTTC. It encodes CASSLDREDGYTF.

Sample share makes this clonotype medium-sized. The V call is TRBV19, the J call TRBJ1-1; no definite D call. V was trimmed by 3 bases and J by 8 bases, leaving 13 bases between them. Germline V gene lookup returns CDR1 LNHDA and CDR2 SQIVND (reference sequence). CDR3 length equals 13 residues. This CDR3 reads CASSIGRIEEAFF. For the CDR3, the DNA is TGTGCCAGTAGTATTGGCAGGATCGAGGAAGCTTTCTTT.

This clonotype occurred many times. This chain joins TRBV30 and TRBJ1-4; D gene uncertain. Germline-derived CDR1 and CDR2 are GTSNPN and SVGIG (reference sequence). Trimming removed 3 bases from V and 0 bases from J, with 11 bases in between. This CDR3 region has 15 residues. The CDR3 loop reads CAWSRTPTTNEKLFF. The CDR3 DNA reads TGTGCCTGGAGCCGGACTCCAACAACTAATGAAAAACTGTTTTTT.

This clonotype was found a few times. The chain links TRBV28 to TRBJ2-7, with D perhaps TRBD1 (7 bases). Germline CDR1 MDHEN, CDR2 SYDVKM. There are 12 residues in the CDR3. V lost 11 bases and J 2 bases, leaving 13 bases between the germline ends. The CDR3 DNA sequence: TGTGCCCTGGGCAGGGGGGCCTACGAGCAGTACTTC. Its translation is CALGRGAYEQYF.

This chain links TRBV7-9 with TRBJ1-2; TRBD1 agrees at 9 bases. Unmatched junction bases numbered 13, after V lost 5 bases and J lost 3 bases. The CDR3 spans 17 residues. Germline CDR1 SEHNR, CDR2 FQNEAQ (reference sequence). CDR3 DNA: TGTGCCAGCAGCCCTCTACTTGTCCGGGACAGGGACTATGGCTACACCTTC. This gives the protein CASSPLLVRDRDYGYTF.

This clonotype showed up just a few times. The J gene is TRBJ1-5, the V gene TRBV30; TRBD1 might be the D (5 bases). Trimming pared 2 bases from V and 2 bases from J, leaving 16 bases between. This CDR3 region has 16 residues. Germline V CDR1 and CDR2: GTSNPN, SVGIG (reference sequence). The CDR3, as DNA: TGTGCCTGGAGTAAAGGGGCCGGGGGGGGCAATCAGCCCCAGCATTTT. Protein: CAWSKGAGGGNQPQHF.

This clonotype is classed as medium-sized. The chain uses TRBV29-1 and TRBJ1-4, with TRBD1 as a possible D gene (5 bases). The CDR3 is 14 amino acids. V lost 4 bases, J lost 2 bases, and 11 bases lay in between. Germline V CDR1 and CDR2: SQVTM, ANQGSEA. CDR3 bases: TGCAGCGTTGCGCTGGGGGTCACTAATGAAAAACTGTTTTTT. Its translation: CSVALGVTNEKLFF.

The chain employs TRBV12-3 or TRBV12-4 and TRBJ2-1, with 10 bases aligning to TRBD1. The CDR3 contains 14 residues. V lost 5 bases, J lost 8 bases, and 6 bases stayed unmatched. The CDR3: CASSQLTGGYEQFF. In nucleotides, the CDR3 is TGTGCCAGCAGTCAGTTGACAGGGGGCTATGAGCAGTTCTTC.

This clonotype was counted a few times. The genes are TRBV5-1 and TRBJ1-6; D is possibly TRBD1 (6 bases). Germline loops: CDR1 SGHRS, CDR2 YFSETQ. Between the trimmed V and J ends, which lost 2 bases and 2 bases, there was a span of 8 bases. CDR3 length: 15 residues. The CDR3 bases are TGCGCCAGCAGCTTTGCAGGGGCCTATAATTCACCCCTCCACTTT. Its translation is CASSFAGAYNSPLHF. Full variable domain (rest looked up from reference TRBV5-1 and TRBJ1-6): KAGVTQTPRYLIKTRGQQVTLSCSPISGHRSVSWYQQTPGQGLQFLFEYFSETQRNKGNFPGRFSGRQFSNSRSEMNVSTLELGDSALYLCASSFAGAYNSPLHFGNGTRLTVT.

This clonotype was detected once. A much larger clone lies a single base off, so this may be a read error. Since the CDR3 does not end with the conserved phenylalanine or tryptophan, this likely comes from a read error. This sequence joins TRBV19 and TRBJ1-2; 7 bases are shared with TRBD1. The CDR3 is 12 residues long. V shed 6 bases, J shed 4 bases, and the junction held 2 bases outside the gene matches. CDR1 and CDR2 (germline): LNHDA, SQIVND (reference sequence). CDR3 in amino acids: CASSAGGYGYTI. The DNA for the CDR3 is TGTGCCAGTAGCGCAGGGGGCTATGGCTACACCATC.

The rearrangement uses TRBV7-3 and TRBJ1-5; D is possibly TRBD1 (6 bases). V was shortened by 1 base and J by 4 bases, with 20 bases between the two germline ends. This CDR3 contains 18 residues. Germline CDR1 reads SGHTA; CDR2 reads FQGTGA. CDR3 residues: CASSLRGTGQRLNQPQHF. In DNA form, the CDR3 reads TGTGCCAGCAGCTTAAGGGGCACGGGACAAAGATTAAATCAGCCCCAGCATTTT.

This clonotype is judged medium-sized. The rearrangement uses TRBV5-4 and TRBJ2-2; 16 positions agree with TRBD2. Germline trimming cut 4 bases from V and 4 bases from J; bases unmatched to any gene: 4. The CDR3 length is 17 residues. CDR1 is SGHNT, CDR2 YYREEE, per germline (reference sequence). CDR3 sequence (DNA): TGTGCCAGCAGCCGAGGGACTAGCGGGAGGGGCACCGGGGAGCTGTTTTTT. This gives the protein CASSRGTSGRGTGELFF.

This clonotype ranks as medium-sized (0.01 to 0.1%). The V call is TRBV18, the J call TRBJ2-7; D gene unclear. Germline CDR1 is KGHSH and CDR2 is LQKENI. This CDR3 is 13 amino acids long. Trimming took off 0 bases at V and 3 bases at J, with 6 bases between the two ends. The chain's CDR3 is CASSPPSVYEQYF. Here the CDR3 DNA reads TGTGCCAGCTCACCACCGTCGGTCTACGAGCAGTACTTC. The full variable domain, in which reference TRBV18 and TRBJ2-7 provide the parts outside the CDR3, is NAGVMQNPRHLVRRRGQEARLRCSPMKGHSHVYWYRQLPEEGLKFMVYLQKENIIDESGMPKERFSAEFPKEGPSILRIQQVVRGDSAAYFCASSPPSVYEQYFGPGTRLTVT.

This clonotype has only a few counts. The chain couples TRBV19 to TRBJ1-5; no definite D call. Germline CDR1 and CDR2: LNHDA and SQIVND (reference sequence). This CDR3 spans 13 amino acids. Between the trimmed V and J ends, which lost 6 bases and 0 bases, there was a span of 6 bases. CDR3 protein: CASSDISNQPQHF. DNA of the CDR3: TGTGCCAGTAGCGACATTAGCAATCAGCCCCAGCATTTT.

Relative to its sample, this clonotype is medium-sized. The chain has TRBV29-1 and TRBJ1-5; possible D gene TRBD1, 6 bases. The CDR3 extends over 14 amino acids. Deletions cut 4 bases from V and 2 bases from J, with 12 bases between. Looked up from germline, CDR1 is SQVTM and CDR2 is ANQGSEA. CDR3 region: CSVGGHTGNQPQHF. Written as DNA, the CDR3 is TGCAGCGTTGGGGGACACACTGGCAATCAGCCCCAGCATTTT.